The clone carrying this T cell receptor (beta chain) has more than one count but fewer than ten. Its antigen is not known. The data were obtained in a study of beta chain features in type 1 diabetes. Study-wide background: Patients were similar to healthy donors in age and gender (as well as in cell yields). Study-wide points: There was a moderate but significant shortening of TCRB CDR3s in all four CD4+ subsets of Type 1 diabetes patients. Healthy donors had naive, central memory and Treg TCRB repertoires that appeared less similar than those seen among patients.

Germline lookup yields CDR1 SGHTA and CDR2 FQGNSA. With 5 bases removed from V and 7 bases from J, the gap between germline ends came to 17 bases. This CDR3 region has 14 residues. What was sequenced were expressed TCRB transcripts, since all of the isolated RNA had been reverse transcribed. The protocol was immunoSEQ multiplex PCR, while the TCRdb copy is restricted to in-frame clones and leaves out a portion. The sample has hundreds of thousands of clones; roughly 10% are singletons. The chain employs TRBV7-2 and TRBJ2-5; D ambiguous. The sequence derives from a woman in her late teens or twenties in good health. Sequenced sample: naive CD4+ T cells from blood. The chain's CDR3 is CASSPVAFGWTQYF. Here the CDR3 DNA reads TGTGCCAGCAGCCCAGTAGCTTTCGGGTGGACCCAGTACTTC.